These 9 T cell receptor beta chains were all obtained from the same sample, sequenced in a study of blood T cells in healthy people across ages. A second PCR, run for about 6 to 11 cycles, used a sample-barcoded 5' primer plus a J-beta primer mix. Using its own MiXCR run on the 5' RACE reads, TCRdb lists one record per CDR3 protein. Seen here are over 600,000 distinct CDR3 sequences, around 50% observed once, and the top ten hold 25% to 30%. The sample taken for sequencing was blood. These receptors were obtained from a man aged 35 to 55 in good health.

The rearrangement uses TRBV4-1 and TRBJ2-3, with D unclear. Trimming took 0 bases from V and 2 from J, leaving 12 bases between them. CDR3 length: 16 residues. Germline lookup yields CDR1 MGHRA and CDR2 YSYEKL. CDR3 protein: CASSQERAGNTDTQYF. The CDR3 coding sequence is TGCGCCAGCAGCCAAGAACGAGCAGGCAACACAGATACGCAGTATTTT.

The chain links TRBV5-6 to TRBJ2-1, with D perhaps TRBD1 (5 bases). CDR1 and CDR2 (germline): SGHDT, YYEEEE. The CDR3 spans 12 residues. V was clipped by 4 bases and J by 9 bases, with 11 bases between them. The CDR3 DNA follows: TGTGCCAGCAGCGGGGTCAGGGTTGAGCAGTTCTTC. This encodes CASSGVRVEQFF.

The chain recombines TRBV27 with TRBJ2-1; no reliable D call. The CDR3 totals 11 residues. V lost 3 bases to trimming and J lost 7 bases, with 4 bases between them. The V gene's germline CDR1 is MNHEY and CDR2 SMNVEV (reference sequence). As DNA, the CDR3 is TGTGCCAGCAGTTTGATGAATGAGCAGTTCTTC. Amino acid sequence: CASSLMNEQFF.

The chain carries TRBV4-3 and TRBJ2-1, with 8 bases lining up with TRBD2. Looked up from germline, CDR1 is LGHNA and CDR2 is YSLEER. The CDR3 runs 17 residues. V dropped 1 base and J dropped 10; count of bases not matched to a gene: 15. In nucleotides, the CDR3 is TGCGCCAGCAGCCAAGCTAATGTGGCGGGAGGAAATGAAGAGCAGTTCTTC. Its translation is CASSQANVAGGNEEQFF.

The chain uses TRBV6-1 and TRBJ2-3, with 8 bases matching TRBD1. The CDR3 sequence is 15 residues long. The V gene end was trimmed by 4 bases and the J gene end by 2 bases; junction bases not matched to a gene: 5. CDR1 is MNHNS, CDR2 SASEGT, per germline. The CDR3 reads CASSAQGAPTDTQYF. In DNA, the CDR3 is TGTGCCAGCAGTGCCCAGGGGGCCCCCACAGATACGCAGTATTTT.

This clonotype has a handful of counts. The rearrangement joins TRBV12-3 or TRBV12-4 to TRBJ2-1; D perhaps matches TRBD2 (6 bases). The CDR3 consists of 16 residues. V lost 4 bases, J lost 6 bases, and 19 bases lay in between. The DNA of the CDR3 is TGTGCCAGCAGTTATACCCTGGAGGGGCTGTCCAATGAGCAGTTCTTC. Protein product: CASSYTLEGLSNEQFF.

The J gene is TRBJ2-5, the V gene TRBV11-3, with TRBD2 as a possible D gene (5 bases). The germline V and J ends were trimmed by 1 base and 13 bases, with 16 bases remaining between them. Germline V gives CDR1 SGHNT, CDR2 YENEEA. The CDR3 is 13 residues long. The CDR3 sequence is CASSLGGQTYVYF. The CDR3 region has the DNA TGTGCCAGCAGCTTAGGCGGGCAGACCTATGTGTACTTC. Supplemented by reference TRBV11-3 and TRBJ2-5, the full variable domain reads EAGVVQSPRYKIIEKKQPVAFWCNPISGHNTLYWYLQNLGQGPELLIRYENEEAVDDSQLPKDRFSAERLKGVDSTLKIQPAELGDSAVYLCASSLGGQTYVYFGPGTRLLVL.

This clonotype was observed a few times. This chain links TRBV11-3 with TRBJ2-3; possibly TRBD2 for D (6 bases). CDR3 length: 13 amino acids. Germline-derived CDR1 and CDR2 are SGHNT and YENEEA. The V gene lost 8 bases and the J gene lost 6 bases, with 15 bases spanning the gap. The CDR3 region has the DNA TGTGCCAGCGCCTGGGGCGGGGAGGATACGCAGTATTTT. It translates to CASAWGGEDTQYF.

V is TRBV7-3 and J is TRBJ2-7; 7 bases agree with TRBD1. CDR1 is SGHTA, CDR2 FQGTGA, per germline. The CDR3 totals 14 residues. Trimming removed 5 bases from V and 6 bases from J; junction bases left unmatched: 10. The CDR3 loop reads CASSLRGPPSEQYF. The CDR3 DNA reads TGTGCCAGCAGCCTAAGGGGGCCTCCCTCCGAGCAGTACTTC.